This entry concerns a single T cell receptor beta chain. Its specificity is unknown. Vbeta (60) and Jbeta (13) primers were used in the PCR. The protocol was immunoSEQ multiplex PCR, while the TCRdb copy is restricted to in-frame clones and leaves out a portion. Of over 150,000 clones in the sample, approximately 62% were seen once. The data originate from a study of cytomegalovirus exposure and HLA in healthy donors. Across the whole study: Prior work identified around 120 million unique TCR beta sequences in about 179 million T cells. General study points: In a later analysis, common viral pathogens appeared linked to several of the most significant clusters.

From germline, CDR1 is SGHRS and CDR2 YFSETQ. This CDR3 comprises 16 residues. V dropped 4 bases and J dropped 4; count of bases not matched to a gene: 12. The sequenced material came from PBMCs. The TCR sequence derives from a man aged 50 to 59 in good health and CMV-seronegative. The genes are TRBV5-1 and TRBJ1-1; TRBD1 matches 8 bases. DNA of the CDR3: TGCGCCAGCAGCCGGACCCCCTCTACAGGGGGCACTGAAGCTTTCTTT. It encodes CASSRTPSTGGTEAFF.